This T cell receptor (beta chain) appears in the sequencing data of a study of control samples from healthy donors and cancer patients. There are 13 residues in the CDR3. V lost 0 bases, J lost 8 bases, and 8 bases lay in between. The V gene's germline CDR1 is MGHRA and CDR2 YSYEKL. The repertoire was sequenced with immunoSEQ multiplex PCR; TCRdb's copy has only in-frame clones and lacks some. The data hold some 100,000 clones, with approximately 93% observed a single time. The V gene is TRBV4-1, the J gene TRBJ1-5; no clear D. The TCR was taken from a man in his late teens or twenties in good health. Sequenced: blood. In DNA, the CDR3 is TGCGCCAGCAGCCAAGAAGGTCCAGAGCCCCAGCATTTT. Amino acid sequence: CASSQEGPEPQHF.